In this sample, the clone carrying this TCR beta chain turned up a few times. Its specificity is not known. These data come from a study of Ad26.COV2.S vaccination and SARS-CoV-2 variants. About the study: Doses of Ad26.COV2.S were injected into muscle once or twice, 56 days apart.

Sample treatment: roughly 20 received Ad26.COV2.S at low or high dose, single or two shots; 5 received placebo; per-sample allocation not given. Sampling was done on day 63 after the first vaccine or placebo injection. Within Boston, the person who donated was an adult of 18-55 years. SARS-CoV-2 spike from the Wuhan strain was encoded by the vaccine, an Ad26 vector. Study-wide results and caveats: Substantial breadth was reported for post-vaccination spike-specific CD8+ and CD4+ T cells.

TCRdb keeps only in-frame clones here, not all; method: immunoSEQ multiplex PCR. The sample consists of approximately 350,000 clones, around 82% of them appearing once. V lost 5 bases and J 8 bases, leaving 11 bases between the germline ends. The CDR3 extends over 12 amino acids. CDR1 and CDR2 (germline): SGDLS, YYNGEE. This receptor was obtained from a person aged 18-65 years who received the Ad26.COV2.S COVID-19 vaccine or a placebo. The chain recombines TRBV9 with TRBJ1-3; D call uncertain. The sequenced sample was peripheral blood, obtained in a trial of Ad26.COV2.S vaccine versus placebo. CDR3 in DNA: TGTGCCAGCAGTGCCGACCTCTACACCATATATTTT. Its translation is CASSADLYTIYF.